These 4 T cell receptor beta chains share one sample of origin, sequenced in a study of CD8+ T cells in alopecia areata. Once RNA had been extracted, it was reverse transcribed into cDNA to act as the sequencing template. Produced via immunoSEQ multiplex PCR; TCRdb's table is partial and in-frame only. The data contain hundreds of thousands of clones, under 80% of them singletons. The material sequenced was CD4+ T cells sorted from blood, taken at week 0. The receptor source for this set is a human donor with alopecia areata.

The V gene is TRBV19, the J gene TRBJ1-5, with D possibly TRBD1 on 6 matching bases. CDR1 and CDR2 (germline): LNHDA, SQIVND (reference sequence). The V end lost 3 bases, the J end lost 3 bases, and 9 bases lay between the germline ends. CDR3 size: 14 residues. CDR3 protein: CASSMGTNNQPQHF. The CDR3 nucleotides are TGTGCCAGTAGTATGGGGACAAACAATCAGCCCCAGCATTTT.

The chain uses TRBV29-1 and TRBJ2-3; no definite D call. V was cut by 4 bases and J by 2 bases, with 16 bases left in between. From germline, CDR1 is SQVTM and CDR2 ANQGSEA. CDR3 size: 15 residues. The CDR3 sequence: CSVGPSLSATDTQYF. The CDR3 DNA follows: TGCAGCGTTGGTCCTTCTCTCTCCGCCACAGATACGCAGTATTTT.

This clone was observed a few times. The chain couples TRBV6-5 to TRBJ1-4, with a weak D call TRBD1 (5 bases). V lost 0 bases to trimming and J lost 3 bases, with 8 bases between them. The germline V gene encodes CDR1 MNHEY and CDR2 SVGAGI. CDR3 length: 15 residues. The CDR3 is CASSYSGGSNEKLFF. DNA of the CDR3: TGTGCCAGCAGTTACTCGGGGGGATCTAATGAAAAACTGTTTTTT.

The chain carries TRBV5-1 and TRBJ1-6; D gene uncertain. The CDR3 spans 14 residues. The V end lost 0 bases, the J end lost 7 bases, and 8 bases lay between the germline ends. Germline V lookup: CDR1 SGHRS, CDR2 YFSETQ. CDR3 bases: TGCGCCAGCAGCTTGGCGGCGGAAAATTCACCCCTCCACTTT. Protein product: CASSLAAENSPLHF.